Shown below are 8 T cell receptor beta chains from a single sample sequenced in a study of blood T cells in healthy people across ages. Alongside a J-beta primer mix, a sample-barcoded 5' primer served in a second PCR lasting about 7 to 12 cycles. In TCRdb, the 5' RACE reads were re-called with MiXCR into one record per CDR3 protein. The sample holds 1.8 million or so distinct CDR3 sequences, roughly two fifths seen once. Sequencing input: blood. The receptor set was obtained from a human donor in good health.

This clonotype was counted only a few times. The chain is built from TRBV9 and TRBJ1-1; D is unresolved. Germline V CDR1 and CDR2: SGDLS, YYNGEE. The length of the CDR3 is 14 residues. Trimming took 1 base from V and 7 from J, leaving 14 bases between them. CDR3 DNA: TGTGCCAGCAGCGTAAGTTTCCGCGCGGATGAAGCTTTCTTT. The encoded protein is CASSVSFRADEAFF.

This clonotype was observed many times. The chain recombines TRBV6-5 with TRBJ2-3; 8 nucleotides agree with TRBD2. Germline V gives CDR1 MNHEY, CDR2 SVGAGI. Losses at the gene ends were 6 bases for V and 6 bases for J; bases not matched to a gene: 8. The CDR3 loop spans 14 amino acids. The CDR3 DNA is TGTGCCAGCAGCTCGGGACTAGTCGTGGATACGCAGTATTTT. As protein: CASSSGLVVDTQYF.

The V and J genes are TRBV5-1 and TRBJ2-7; 12 bases agree with TRBD1. Germline trimming cut 6 bases from V and 7 bases from J; bases unmatched to any gene: 8. CDR1 and CDR2 (germline): SGHRS, YFSETQ. The length of the CDR3 is 14 residues. The CDR3 loop is CASTGGTGGGEQYF. DNA for the CDR3: TGCGCCAGCACCGGTGGGACAGGGGGCGGTGAGCAGTACTTC.

The J gene is TRBJ2-5, the V gene TRBV13; TRBD2 matches at 10 bases. The ends lost 0 bases at V and 2 bases at J; junction bases unmatched: 6. The CDR3 consists of 17 residues. In germline, CDR1 is PRHDT, CDR2 FYEKMQ (reference sequence). The CDR3, as DNA: TGTGCCAGCAGCTTAGGCCCTAGCGGGGGCCCACAAGAGACCCAGTACTTC. Encoded protein: CASSLGPSGGPQETQYF.

This clonotype was observed a handful of times. The junction and the germline gene differ at one end; a read error may be behind it. V and J are TRBV7-9 and TRBJ2-1, with 7 positions matching TRBD1. This CDR3 spans 15 amino acids. Germline V gene data show CDR1 as SEHNR and CDR2 as FQNEAQ (reference sequence). CDR3 residues: CASRGVTGPYSEQFF. For the CDR3, the DNA is TGTGCCAGCAGGGGGGTGACAGGGCCCTACAGTGAGCAGTTCTTC.

This clonotype turned up a few times. V is TRBV12-3 or TRBV12-4 and J is TRBJ1-2; 8 bases map to TRBD1. V lost 5 bases and J lost 3; bases outside the gene matches: 14. The CDR3 runs to 17 residues. CDR3 protein: CASSQSDRGRTHYGYTF. The CDR3 coding sequence is TGTGCCAGCAGTCAATCCGACAGGGGACGAACCCACTATGGCTACACCTTC.

The chain combines TRBV29-1 with TRBJ2-3, with D tentatively TRBD2 (5 bases). V shed 4 bases and J shed 4 bases, with 15 bases lying between them. The CDR3 contains 14 residues. Germline V lookup: CDR1 SQVTM, CDR2 ANQGSEA. The CDR3: CSVGGGVGADTQYF. The DNA of the CDR3 is TGCAGCGTTGGTGGAGGCGTTGGGGCAGATACGCAGTATTTT.

This chain links TRBV29-1 with TRBJ2-5; no definite D call. This CDR3 contains 14 residues. Germline loops: CDR1 SQVTM, CDR2 ANQGSEA. V was cut by 0 bases and J by 0 bases, with 8 bases left in between. In DNA, the CDR3 is TGCAGCGTTGAAGATCTGAGCGACCAAGAGACCCAGTACTTC. It encodes CSVEDLSDQETQYF.